The 10 T cell receptor beta chains below all came from one sample that was sequenced in a study of Ad26.COV2.S vaccination and SARS-CoV-2 variants. The treatment here: around 19 received Ad26.COV2.S at low or high dose, single or two shots; five or six received placebo; per-sample allocation not given. Each sample was drawn 63 days after the first injection (of vaccine or placebo). Using immunoSEQ multiplex PCR, the repertoire was profiled, and TCRdb retains in-frame clones only, with some absent. The data contain around 320,000 clones, 70% to 90% of them seen just once; the ten biggest clones take up around 1.9%. The material was peripheral blood, obtained in a trial of Ad26.COV2.S vaccine versus placebo. These receptors all stem from a person between 18 and 60 years old who received the Ad26.COV2.S COVID-19 vaccine or a placebo.

This chain connects TRBV18 to TRBJ2-4; D gene uncertain. The length of the CDR3 is 13 residues. CDR1 and CDR2 (germline): KGHSH, LQKENI. Trimming shortened V by 1 base and J by 0 bases, and 1 base separated the two germline ends. CDR3 amino acids: CASSPLAKNIQYF. The CDR3 DNA reads TGTGCCAGCTCACCACTAGCCAAAAACATTCAGTACTTC.

V is TRBV10-3 and J is TRBJ2-3; D may match TRBD1 or TRBD2 (6 bases each). The CDR3 is 12 residues long. Trimming took off 10 bases at V and 4 bases at J, with 12 bases between the two ends. The germline gives CDR1 ENHRY, CDR2 SYGVKD. Here the CDR3 reads CATGGLPDTQYF. For the CDR3, the DNA is TGTGCCACCGGGGGCCTCCCAGATACGCAGTATTTT.

The rearrangement links TRBV4-3 to TRBJ2-5, with TRBD1 as a possible D gene (5 bases). Germline values: CDR1 LGHNA, CDR2 YSLEER. The V end was cut by 2 bases, the J end by 5 bases, with 15 bases between. The CDR3 covers 15 residues. CDR3 nucleotide sequence: TGCGCCAGCAGCCAATCTCTACAGGCCCTGGAGACCCAGTACTTC. Translation gives CASSQSLQALETQYF.

The CDR3 DNA is TGCGCCAGCAGCCGTACCCTCCGCGCGGAGAGCTCCTACGAGCAGTACTTC. Translating it yields CASSRTLRAESSYEQYF. The chain employs TRBV5-1 and TRBJ2-7; no reliable D call. This CDR3 comprises 17 residues. V lost 4 bases, J lost 0 bases, and 20 bases lay in between. Per the germline V gene, CDR1 is SGHRS and CDR2 is YFSETQ.

The J gene is TRBJ1-1, the V gene TRBV7-9; D ambiguous. Germline V gene data show CDR1 as SEHNR and CDR2 as FQNEAQ (reference sequence). This CDR3 spans 14 amino acids. V was cut by 5 bases and J by 3 bases, with 13 bases left in between. DNA for the CDR3: TGTGCCAGCAGCGCTAGCGTAGGAGACACTGAAGCTTTCTTT. It is translated as CASSASVGDTEAFF.

This chain uses TRBV19 with TRBJ1-1; TRBD1 agrees at 8 bases. The CDR3 extends over 14 amino acids. Trimming cost V 6 bases and J 1 base; bases outside gene matches: 4. Germline assignment: CDR1 LNHDA and CDR2 SQIVND (reference sequence). CDR3 protein: CASRRDRRNTEAFF. Here the CDR3 DNA reads TGTGCCAGTAGAAGGGACAGGAGGAACACTGAAGCTTTCTTT.

This clone was seen a few times. This chain links TRBV7-6 with TRBJ1-5, with TRBD1 as a possible D gene (6 bases). V shed 5 bases and J shed 4 bases, with 12 bases lying between them. This CDR3 is 14 amino acids long. In germline, CDR1 is SGHVS, CDR2 FNYEAQ. CDR3 bases: TGTGCCAGCAGCCCAGGGGTGAGAAATCAGCCCCAGCATTTT. It yields the protein CASSPGVRNQPQHF.

The chain has TRBV18 and TRBJ2-2; no firm D call. Trimming cost V 2 bases and J 1 base, with 11 bases left between them. Germline assignment: CDR1 KGHSH and CDR2 LQKENI. The CDR3 extends over 16 amino acids. The chain's CDR3 is CASSPFGPQNTGELFF. The CDR3 coding sequence is TGTGCCAGCTCACCATTCGGCCCTCAGAACACCGGGGAGCTGTTTTTT.

The V gene is TRBV5-4, the J gene TRBJ1-1, with D tentatively TRBD1 (5 bases). V lost 0 bases and J 1 base, leaving 10 bases between the germline ends. Germline CDR1 SGHNT, CDR2 YYREEE (reference sequence). The CDR3 has 15 residues. The CDR3 region is CASSLAGGSNTEAFF. DNA of the CDR3: TGTGCCAGCAGCTTGGCCGGGGGGTCGAACACTGAAGCTTTCTTT.

This clone was seen a single time. V is TRBV9 and J is TRBJ1-4; D is ambiguous. Germline CDR1 is SGDLS and CDR2 is YYNGEE. V lost 0 bases to trimming and J lost 1 base, with 4 bases between them. The CDR3 consists of 14 residues. The DNA for the CDR3 is TGTGCCAGCAGCGTAGGTCTAACTAATGAAAAACTGTTTTTT. This encodes CASSVGLTNEKLFF. The full variable domain, with the rest looked up from reference TRBV9 and TRBJ1-4, is DSGVTQTPKHLITATGQRVTLRCSPRSGDLSVYWYQQSLDQGLQFLIQYYNGEERAKGNILERFSAQQFPDLHSELNLSSLELGDSALYFCASSVGLTNEKLFFGSGTQLSVL.